This TCR beta chain originates from a study of cytomegalovirus exposure and HLA in healthy donors. This CDR3 region has 13 residues. Germline values: CDR1 MDHEN, CDR2 SYDVKM. Trimming removed 6 bases from V and 8 bases from J; junction bases left unmatched: 7. Overall study findings and caveats: At a 0.05 false discovery rate, a later analysis found some 18,000 TCR beta sequences to be associated with HLA alleles.

This clone was detected only a few times. Its matching antigen is unknown. 13 Jbeta primers and 60 Vbeta primers were used for the PCR. Clones were read by immunoSEQ multiplex PCR, and TCRdb kept only the in-frame ones, dropping some. This repertoire shows some 80,000 clones, around 9.1% found once; its top ten account for around 24%. The sample taken for sequencing was PBMCs. The V and J genes are TRBV28 and TRBJ2-7; 10 nucleotides align to TRBD1. This receptor was obtained from a man aged 55 to 70 in good health and CMV-seropositive. The CDR3: CASSGQGVWQQYF. The CDR3 DNA reads TGTGCCAGCAGCGGACAGGGGGTCTGGCAGCAGTACTTC.